Each of the 9 T cell receptor beta chains below was sequenced from the same sample in a study of cytomegalovirus exposure and HLA in healthy donors. Researchers ran the PCR with 60 Vbeta and 13 Jbeta primers. TCRdb's table, derived via immunoSEQ multiplex PCR, lists solely in-frame clones and lacks some. This sample's table reports 200,000 to 250,000 clones. The sequencing sample was made of PBMCs. These receptors came from a woman aged 25-40 years in good health and CMV-seropositive.

The V call is TRBV5-4, the J call TRBJ2-7, with 8 nucleotides matching TRBD2. From germline, CDR1 is SGHNT and CDR2 YYREEE (reference sequence). Losses at the gene ends were 4 bases for V and 0 bases for J; bases not matched to a gene: 6. The CDR3 contains 15 residues. DNA of the CDR3: TGTGCCAGCAGCAGTCGACTAGCGAGCTCCTACGAGCAGTACTTC. It translates to CASSSRLASSYEQYF. Full variable domain (outside the CDR3, taken from reference TRBV5-4 and TRBJ2-7): ETGVTQSPTHLIKTRGQQVTLRCSSQSGHNTVSWYQQALGQGPQFIFQYYREEENGRGNFPPRFSGLQFPNYSSELNVNALELDDSALYLCASSSRLASSYEQYFGPGTRLTVT.

V gene TRBV6-5 combines with J gene TRBJ1-1; the D gene is possibly TRBD1 (6 bases). V lost 5 bases and J lost 4, with 11 bases in between. The CDR3 is 13 amino acids. The germline V gene encodes CDR1 MNHEY and CDR2 SVGAGI. CDR3 in DNA: TGTGCCAGCAGTGACCGACAGGCCACTGAAGCTTTCTTT. Its protein is CASSDRQATEAFF.

The chain combines TRBV7-9 with TRBJ2-7; D ambiguous. The CDR3 consists of 13 residues. Trimming removed 5 bases at V and 3 bases at J, with 11 bases between. Germline CDR1 and CDR2: SEHNR and FQNEAQ (reference sequence). The CDR3, as DNA: TGTGCCAGCAGCGATAGAACGGGCTACGAGCAGTACTTC. Its protein product is CASSDRTGYEQYF.

The rearrangement uses TRBV15 and TRBJ2-1; 8 bases agree with TRBD2. V shed 0 bases and J 8 bases; nucleotides not matched to a gene: 9. Germline-derived CDR1 and CDR2 are LNHNV and YYDKDF (reference sequence). This CDR3 has 16 residues. CDR3 nucleotides: TGTGCCACCAGCAGAGATTCGGGGACTAGAGTCCATGAGCAGTTCTTC. Translating it yields CATSRDSGTRVHEQFF.

The chain couples TRBV19 to TRBJ2-3; D is unclear. CDR3 size: 14 residues. CDR1 and CDR2 (germline): LNHDA, SQIVND (reference sequence). V was shortened by 3 bases and J by 1 base, with 8 bases between the two germline ends. The CDR3 DNA is TGTGCCAGTAGTATCTATGAAGGCACAGATACGCAGTATTTT. It encodes CASSIYEGTDTQYF.

This rearrangement joins TRBV28 to TRBJ2-1; D is unclear. The V end was cut by 5 bases, the J end by 9 bases, with 11 bases between. Germline V CDR1 and CDR2: MDHEN, SYDVKM. The CDR3 is 12 amino acids. In DNA, the CDR3 is TGTGCCAGCAGTACATTGGGCCCTGAGCAGTTCTTC. It translates to CASSTLGPEQFF. Full variable domain (remainder filled in from reference TRBV28 and TRBJ2-1): DVKVTQSSRYLVKRTGEKVFLECVQDMDHENMFWYRQDPGLGLRLIYFSYDVKMKEKGDIPEGYSVSREKKERFSLILESASTNQTSMYLCASSTLGPEQFFGPGTRLTVL.

The J gene is TRBJ1-1, the V gene TRBV6-6; D may be TRBD1 (5 bases). From germline, CDR1 is MNHNY and CDR2 SVGAGI (reference sequence). V lost 8 bases and J 4 bases, leaving 17 bases between the germline ends. The CDR3 has 14 amino acids. CDR3 amino acids: CASGIDLGGTEAFF. CDR3 DNA sequence: TGTGCCAGCGGGATAGACCTCGGGGGCACTGAAGCTTTCTTT.

This chain links TRBV7-2 with TRBJ2-3; D uncertain. This CDR3 spans 12 amino acids. Trimming took off 2 bases at V and 4 bases at J, with 4 bases between the two ends. Germline CDR1 is SGHTA and CDR2 is FQGNSA. The DNA for the CDR3 is TGTGCCAGCAGCTTATACTCAGATACGCAGTATTTT. Translation: CASSLYSDTQYF.

The chain recombines TRBV28 with TRBJ2-3; maybe TRBD2 (6 bases). V lost 4 bases to trimming and J lost 6 bases, with 14 bases between them. In germline, CDR1 is MDHEN, CDR2 SYDVKM. This CDR3 is 14 amino acids long. DNA for the CDR3: TGTGCCAGCAGTTCGGCTAGCGTGGCGGATACGCAGTATTTT. Its translation is CASSSASVADTQYF.